This T cell receptor (beta chain) is from a study of blood T cells in healthy people across ages. Study results and caveats: The study regarded diversity estimates from one million T cells as underestimates.

The CDR3 extends over 12 amino acids. Alongside a J-beta primer mix, a sample-barcoded 5' primer served in a second PCR lasting roughly 6 to 11 cycles. TCRdb itself ran the 5' RACE reads through MiXCR, one entry per CDR3 protein. The sample lists around 790,000 distinct CDR3 sequences, more than 40% occurring once. In the case of this clonotype: Its specificity is not known. This could be a read error, since a much larger clone is one nucleotide away.

This TCR was sampled from a man aged 55 to 70 in good health. Sequenced material: blood. V usage is TRBV12-3 or TRBV12-4 and J usage is TRBJ2-1, with 7 bases lining up with TRBD1. The J call is uncertain, as TRBJ2-7 better fits the DNA end. DNA for the CDR3: TGTGCCAGCAGTAATGAGGGGGCCGGGCAGTACTTC. Protein sequence: CASSNEGAGQYF.